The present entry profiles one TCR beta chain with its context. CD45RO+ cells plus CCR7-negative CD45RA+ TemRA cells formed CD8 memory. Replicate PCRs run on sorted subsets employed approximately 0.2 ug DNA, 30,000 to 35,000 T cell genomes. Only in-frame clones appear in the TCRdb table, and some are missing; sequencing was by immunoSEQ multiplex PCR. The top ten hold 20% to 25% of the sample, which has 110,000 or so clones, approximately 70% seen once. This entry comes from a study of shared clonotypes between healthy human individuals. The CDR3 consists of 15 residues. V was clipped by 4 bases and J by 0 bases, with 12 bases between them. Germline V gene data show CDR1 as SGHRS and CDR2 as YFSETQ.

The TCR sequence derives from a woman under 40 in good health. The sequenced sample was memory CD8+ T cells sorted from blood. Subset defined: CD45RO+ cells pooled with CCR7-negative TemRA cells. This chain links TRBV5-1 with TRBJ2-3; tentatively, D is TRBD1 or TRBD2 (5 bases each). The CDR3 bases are TGCGCCAGCAGCAGAGGGACCTCTAGCACAGATACGCAGTATTTT. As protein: CASSRGTSSTDTQYF.